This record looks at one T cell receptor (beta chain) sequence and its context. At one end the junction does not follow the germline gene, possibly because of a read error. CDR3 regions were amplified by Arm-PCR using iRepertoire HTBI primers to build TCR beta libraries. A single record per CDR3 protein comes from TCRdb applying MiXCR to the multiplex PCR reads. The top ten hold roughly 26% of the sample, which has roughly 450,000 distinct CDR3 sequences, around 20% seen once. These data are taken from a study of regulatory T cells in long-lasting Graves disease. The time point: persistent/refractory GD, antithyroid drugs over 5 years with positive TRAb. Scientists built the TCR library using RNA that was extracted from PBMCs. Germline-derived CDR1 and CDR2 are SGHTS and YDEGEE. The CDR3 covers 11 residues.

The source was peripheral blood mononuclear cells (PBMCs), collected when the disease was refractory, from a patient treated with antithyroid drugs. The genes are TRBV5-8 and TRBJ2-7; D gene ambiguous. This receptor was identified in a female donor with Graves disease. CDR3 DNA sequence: TGTGCCAGCAGCTTGTCCTTCGAGCAGTACTTC. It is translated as CASSLSFEQYF. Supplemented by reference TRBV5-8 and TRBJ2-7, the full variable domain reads EAGVTQSPTHLIKTRGQQATLRCSPISGHTSVYWYQQALGLGLQFLLWYDEGEERNRGNFPPRFSGRQFPNYSSELNVNALELEDSALYLCASSLSFEQYFGPGTRLTVT.